The 5 T cell receptor beta chains given below trace back to one sample, sequenced in a study of response to subunit inactivated influenza vaccine. TCRdb recomputed calls from the RT-PCR reads with MiXCR, one row per CDR3 protein. The table lists around 250,000 distinct CDR3 sequences, less than 15% of them singletons. The sample in question was non-naive T cells sorted from PBMCs, obtained 14 to 15 days before vaccination. These receptors all stem from a man aged 45 to 65 who received an inactivated influenza vaccine.

This clonotype occurred many times. The chain links TRBV7-8 to TRBJ2-3, with TRBD2 matching 12 bases. V dropped 5 bases and J dropped 5; count of bases not matched to a gene: 11. The CDR3 is 17 residues long. Germline V CDR1 and CDR2: SGHVS, FQNEAQ. This CDR3 is CASSPRLAGDVGDTQYF. In DNA form, the CDR3 reads TGTGCCAGCAGCCCGCGACTAGCGGGAGACGTCGGAGATACGCAGTATTTT. Combining the CDR3 with reference TRBV7-8 and TRBJ2-3 gives the whole variable domain GAGVSQSPRYKVAKRGQDVALRCDPISGHVSLFWYQQALGQGPEFLTYFQNEAQLDKSGLPSDRFFAERPEGSVSTLKIQRTQQEDSAVYLCASSPRLAGDVGDTQYFGPGTRLTVL.

The chain recombines TRBV10-3 with TRBJ1-1; TRBD1 aligns across 7 bases. V was clipped by 6 bases and J by 3 bases; unmatched bases: 10. Germline V lookup: CDR1 ENHRY, CDR2 SYGVKD. The CDR3 has 15 residues. CDR3 in amino acids: CAIRRQGEGDTEAFF. CDR3 DNA: TGTGCCATCAGGCGACAGGGAGAAGGGGACACTGAAGCTTTCTTT.

This chain joins TRBV24-1 and TRBJ2-2; 10 bases match TRBD1. This CDR3 is 18 amino acids long. From germline, CDR1 is KGHDR and CDR2 SFDVKD. V was pared by 9 bases and J by 1 base, with 13 bases of the junction left unmatched. This CDR3 is CATGVTGGGHKNTGELFF. The CDR3 DNA reads TGTGCCACCGGAGTGACAGGGGGCGGACATAAGAACACCGGGGAGCTGTTTTTT.

Ten or more counts support this clonotype. CDR3 residues: CASSLGSREYLTDTQYF. CDR3 sequence (DNA): TGCGCCAGCAGCTTGGGAAGCAGGGAATATCTCACAGATACGCAGTATTTT. V and J are TRBV5-1 and TRBJ2-3, with D possibly TRBD1 on 5 matching bases. The V gene's germline CDR1 is SGHRS and CDR2 YFSETQ. The germline V and J ends were trimmed by 0 bases and 2 bases, with 16 bases remaining between them. The CDR3 has 17 residues.

As for this clonotype: Being one base from a much bigger clone, this may be a read error. J is TRBJ2-3 and V is TRBV20-1, with D possibly being TRBD2 (6 bases). CDR1 is DFQATT, CDR2 SNEGSKA, per germline (reference sequence). The CDR3 covers 15 residues. CDR3 in amino acids: CCASVDSGGTDTQYF. CDR3 nucleotide sequence: TGCTGTGCGTCAGTAGACAGTGGAGGGACAGATACGCAGTATTTT.